This T cell receptor beta chain was captured by sequencing in a study of T cell repertoires in cytomegalovirus infection (dated by TCRdb to between 2018 and 2021). In terms of the full investigation: Alongside well-studied HLA-B-restricted epitopes, the peptide stimulations were aimed at recently identified HLA-C-restricted CMV epitopes, whose presentation resists viral immunomodulation. Donor HLA type was relevant to the analysis, because carriage of CMV infection together with the matching HLA type was indicated by public TCR beta signatures. Here is what the overall study found, with its caveats: Cumulative frequency of public TCR beta family members discriminated carriers of CMV infection plus the relevant HLA type in this cohort and an independent approximately 370-donor cohort. The ex vivo response was dominated by HLA-C-restricted CMV-specific TCR beta clonotypes, and the single most frequent clonotype in two of eight donors was supplied by these HLA-C-restricted clonotypes.

The sample's treatment or condition, from its label and the paper: in vitro stimulation with specific CMV peptide epitopes to enrich CMV-specific T cells. This clonotype turned up a few times. Its antigen is currently not known. Base qualities were left out, and no much larger clone turns up one base away. For sequencing, an Illumina HiSeq 1500 was employed. The raw public data were reprocessed by TCRdb itself: fastp quality trimming at Q25, MiXCR clonotype calling, in-frame beta chains only. Under each unique CDR3 protein, matching rows form one entry showing the most common genes and DNA. The sample table contains around 71,000 distinct CDR3 sequences; only one count was recorded for roughly 40% of them. Jointly, the top ten make up 85% to 95% of the sample. Here the sequenced sample was CD8+ T cells from cultured PBMCs, taken from culture after CMV antigen stimulation. The sequence came from a human donor in good health (CMV status not recorded). Some clones in this sample may be carry-over from other donors' samples.

At the DNA level, the sequence is TGTGCCAGCAGTTGGGGCGGGGTACACAGCACTGAAGCTTTCTTT. Translated, this gives CASSWGGVHSTEAFF. The chain couples TRBV6-6 to TRBJ1-1; TRBD1 is a weak D gene call, 5 bases matching. CDR1 and CDR2, per the germline V gene (reference sequence), are MNHNY and SVGAGI. V is cut by 4 bases and J by 4 bases, and the space between the germline ends is 16 bases. The CDR3 measures 15 amino acids from cysteine to phenylalanine. Just the 45-base CDR3 DNA is kept, in frame starting at base 1.